This T cell receptor beta chain was retrieved from a study of cytomegalovirus exposure and HLA in healthy donors. Overall study: Earlier work reported 117 million unique TCR beta sequences from approximately 180 million T cells. Researchers found that roughly 81% of around 400 genotyped donors fell within the Caucasian-associated ancestry cluster. Broader study findings: Later analysis identified a missense DCLRE1C variant that was linked to TCR beta V- and J-gene trimming.

About this clone itself: The antigen is undetermined.

The germline V gene encodes CDR1 SGHTA and CDR2 FQGNSA. This CDR3 comprises 17 residues. V lost 5 bases and J lost 0, with 14 bases in between. 60 Vbeta and 13 Jbeta primers were used in PCR. Assay: immunoSEQ multiplex PCR; the TCRdb copy retains only in-frame clones and omits some. The profile shows 100,000 to 150,000 clones, more than 60% of them singletons. V and J are TRBV7-2 and TRBJ2-6, with a weak D call TRBD2 (6 bases). This receptor was obtained from a woman between 35 and 50 years old in good health and CMV-seropositive. Material for sequencing was PBMCs. The DNA for the CDR3 is TGTGCCAGCAGCAAATTAGCGGTTCTCTCTGGGGCCAACGTCCTGACTTTC. Protein: CASSKLAVLSGANVLTF. The full variable domain, its missing parts supplied by reference TRBV7-2 and TRBJ2-6, is GAGVSQSPSNKVTEKGKDVELRCDPISGHTALYWYRQSLGQGLEFLIYFQGNSAPDKSGLPSDRFSAERTGGSVSTLTIQRTQQEDSAVYLCASSKLAVLSGANVLTFGAGSRLTVL.